This note documents a single T cell receptor (beta chain) sequence. This sample is part of a study of T cell changes during pregnancy in multiple sclerosis. Clones were read by immunoSEQ multiplex PCR, and TCRdb kept only the in-frame ones, dropping some. The table lists 35,000 to 50,000 clones, approximately 90% of them singletons. Looked up from germline, CDR1 is KGHSH and CDR2 is LQKENI. Trimming stripped 4 bases from V and 2 bases from J, with 9 bases between. This CDR3 has 13 residues. The sequence was collected from a female donor with multiple sclerosis, enrolled in a pregnancy study. This specimen was CD4+ T cells from peripheral blood mononuclear cells, taken in the second trimester of pregnancy. The chain is built from TRBV18 and TRBJ2-7; the D is unclear. The CDR3 DNA reads TGTGCCAGCTCACGCCGCGATCCCTACGAGCAGTACTTC. It codes for CASSRRDPYEQYF.